These 2 T cell receptor beta chains originate from one sample sequenced in a study of OX40 agonist ivuxolimab in advanced cancers. Produced via immunoSEQ multiplex PCR; TCRdb's table is partial and in-frame only. The sample holds over 50,000 clones, roughly 89% seen once. Sample: CD4+ or CD8+ T cells sorted from blood, taken in a trial of the OX40 agonist ivuxolimab. The receptors come from an adult with an advanced solid tumor such as melanoma, head and neck, liver or kidney cancer.

V usage is TRBV4-2 and J usage is TRBJ1-5; 7 bases line up with TRBD1. Germline assignment: CDR1 LGHNA and CDR2 YNFKEQ. J lost 2 bases, V lost 4 bases, and 8 bases had no gene match. CDR3 size: 16 residues. The chain's CDR3 is CASSLLTGQGNQPQHF. The CDR3 region has the DNA TGTGCCAGCAGCCTCTTGACAGGGCAGGGCAATCAGCCCCAGCATTTT.

V gene TRBV7-6 combines with J gene TRBJ2-3; 9 positions agree with TRBD2. The J segment lost 0 bases and the V segment lost 1 base, leaving 11 bases of the junction unmatched. CDR1 SGHVS and CDR2 FNYEAQ come from the germline V gene. The CDR3 length is 19 residues. The CDR3 here is CASSLGSSGGRTSTDTQYF. As DNA, the CDR3 is TGTGCCAGCAGCTTAGGTAGTAGCGGGGGCCGTACTAGCACAGATACGCAGTATTTT.